The 3 T cell receptor beta chains below come from one sample, sequenced in a study of control samples from healthy donors and cancer patients. Sequencing used immunoSEQ multiplex PCR; TCRdb keeps in-frame clones, though not all of them. This sample has roughly 21,000 clones, with roughly 80% found just once. The sequencing input was PBMCs. The receptor source for this set is a man aged 60 to 69 with colorectal cancer.

This clone has only one observation. V gene TRBV7-9 combines with J gene TRBJ1-2; D is unresolved. The germline V gene has CDR1 SEHNR and CDR2 FQNEAQ (reference sequence). The CDR3 spans 13 residues. Trimming stripped 5 bases from V and 1 base from J, with 8 bases between. The CDR3 here is CASSPDGNYGYTF. The CDR3 nucleotides read TGTGCCAGCAGCCCGGACGGTAACTATGGCTACACCTTC.

The CDR3 DNA follows: TGTGCCAGCAGTGAATTTGGGGGAACAGAGACCCAGTACTTC. Its translation is CASSEFGGTETQYF. The rearrangement uses TRBV2 and TRBJ2-5; the D call may be TRBD1 or TRBD2 (5 bases each). Germline CDR1 SNHLY, CDR2 FYNNEI. This CDR3 contains 14 residues. Trimming removed 2 bases at V and 4 bases at J, with 11 bases between.

The chain recombines TRBV7-9 with TRBJ2-5, with a tentative D call TRBD2 (7 bases). Germline V gene lookup returns CDR1 SEHNR and CDR2 FQNEAQ (reference sequence). This CDR3 contains 16 residues. V was pared by 3 bases and J by 5 bases, with 19 bases between. The chain's CDR3 is CASSFTGGPQRETQYF. CDR3 bases: TGTGCCAGCAGCTTCACGGGGGGCCCCCAACGGGAGACCCAGTACTTC.